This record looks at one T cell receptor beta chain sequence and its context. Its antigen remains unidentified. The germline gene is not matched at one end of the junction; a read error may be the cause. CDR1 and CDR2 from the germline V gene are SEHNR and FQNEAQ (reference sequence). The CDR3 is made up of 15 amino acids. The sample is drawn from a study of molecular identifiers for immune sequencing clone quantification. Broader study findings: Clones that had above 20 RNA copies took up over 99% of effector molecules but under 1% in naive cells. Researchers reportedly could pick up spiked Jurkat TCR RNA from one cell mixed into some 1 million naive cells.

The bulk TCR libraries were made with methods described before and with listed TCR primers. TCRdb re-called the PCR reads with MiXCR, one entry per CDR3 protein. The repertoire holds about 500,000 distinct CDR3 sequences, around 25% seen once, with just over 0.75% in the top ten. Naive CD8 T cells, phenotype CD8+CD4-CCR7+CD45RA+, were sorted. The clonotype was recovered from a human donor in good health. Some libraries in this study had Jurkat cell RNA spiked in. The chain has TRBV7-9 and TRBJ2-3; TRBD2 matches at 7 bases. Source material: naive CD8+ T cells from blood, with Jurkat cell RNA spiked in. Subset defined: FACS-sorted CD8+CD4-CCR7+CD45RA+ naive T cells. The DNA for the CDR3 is TGTGCCAGCAGCCCCCCTAGCGGAAGCCCAGATACGCCGTATTTT. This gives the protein CASSPPSGSPDTPYF. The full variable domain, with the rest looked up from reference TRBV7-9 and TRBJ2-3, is DTGVSQNPRHKITKRGQNVTFRCDPISEHNRLYWYRQTLGQGPEFLTYFQNEAQLEKSRLLSDRFSAERPKGSFSTLEIQRTEQGDSAMYLCASSPPSGSPDTPYFGPGTRLTVL.